Below, 30 T cell receptor beta chains from the same sample are listed, as sequenced in a study of spatial heterogeneity in lung cancer. Each CDR3 protein gets one entry after TCRdb re-called the 5' RACE reads with MiXCR. The table lists 740 or so distinct CDR3 sequences, roughly 50% of them singletons. The sample's time point: sample taken at primary tumor resection. Whole RNA was taken from tumor, nontumor lung or frozen PBMC; it was then sequenced unsorted. Sequencing was performed on PBMCs, taken at surgery. Every receptor here comes from a female donor with early-stage non-small cell lung cancer.

Note on this clonotype: A library prepared for alpha chains yielded this beta chain as an off-target read; its size is of little meaning. V is TRBV14 and J is TRBJ2-1; D call uncertain. The CDR3 runs to 16 residues. From germline, CDR1 is SGHDN and CDR2 FVKESK. V shed 1 base and J shed 2 bases, with 12 bases lying between them. This chain's CDR3 is CASSQALGLPYNEQFF. The CDR3 coding sequence is TGTGCCAGCAGCCAAGCGCTGGGGTTGCCCTACAATGAGCAGTTCTTC.

Notes on this clonotype: This beta chain represents an off-target read in a library built for alpha chains; its size is of limited meaning. The V call is TRBV15, the J call TRBJ2-4; 12 bases map to TRBD2. This CDR3 has 15 residues. The junction had 4 bases not matched to a gene; V was cut back by 4 bases and J by 6 bases. The V gene's germline CDR1 is LNHNV and CDR2 YYDKDF (reference sequence). The CDR3 DNA reads as TGTGCCACCAGCATGAGGACTAGCGGGATAAACATTCAGTACTTC. Protein: CATSMRTSGINIQYF.

For this clonotype: Little can be read into the size of this beta chain, an off-target read in a library designed for alpha chains. The CDR3 is CASSVDRPTGELFF. The CDR3 bases are TGTGCCAGCAGTGTGGACAGGCCCACCGGGGAGCTGTTTTTT. The chain has TRBV6-2 or TRBV6-3 and TRBJ2-2; TRBD1 aligns across 7 bases. J was trimmed by 4 bases and V by 5 bases; bases with no gene match: 4. The CDR3 runs to 14 residues. Germline CDR1 and CDR2: MNHEY and SVGEGT.

This clonotype was detected once. The library was designed around alpha chains, so this beta chain is a stray read whose abundance carries little weight. The chain recombines TRBV11-3 with TRBJ2-3; 9 positions agree with TRBD1. Per germline, CDR1 SGHNT and CDR2 YENEEA. The CDR3 sequence is 14 residues long. Trimming took 5 bases from V and 3 from J; bases not matched to a gene: 3. As DNA, the CDR3 is TGTGCCAGCAGCCCGGGACAGGGAACAGATACGCAGTATTTT. Protein product: CASSPGQGTDTQYF. The whole variable domain, filled in from reference TRBV11-3 and TRBJ2-3, reads EAGVVQSPRYKIIEKKQPVAFWCNPISGHNTLYWYLQNLGQGPELLIRYENEEAVDDSQLPKDRFSAERLKGVDSTLKIQPAELGDSAVYLCASSPGQGTDTQYFGPGTRLTVL.

With regard to this clonotype: This beta chain is a stray sequence in a library constructed for alpha chains; its clone size is not meaningful. The CDR3 sequence: CASSGSGSSDEQFF. Written as DNA, the CDR3 is TGTGCCAGTAGTGGGAGCGGGAGTAGCGATGAGCAGTTCTTC. The rearrangement uses TRBV19 and TRBJ2-1; 8 bases match TRBD2. The germline V gene encodes CDR1 LNHDA and CDR2 SQIVND (reference sequence). The CDR3 is 14 residues long. V dropped 5 bases and J dropped 8; count of bases not matched to a gene: 8.

Worth noting for this clonotype: Since it is a stray read in a library aimed at alpha chains, this beta chain has a size that is not meaningful. The chain combines TRBV20-1 with TRBJ2-7, with a tentative D call TRBD2 (5 bases). The CDR3 length is 19 residues. Looked up from germline, CDR1 is DFQATT and CDR2 is SNEGSKA (reference sequence). V dropped 0 bases and J dropped 4 bases, with 28 bases sitting between them. The CDR3 here is CSARDRPRRGGSHLYEQYF. DNA for the CDR3: TGCAGTGCTAGAGATCGTCCCCGTCGAGGTGGGAGCCACCTTTACGAGCAGTACTTC.

Concerning this clonotype itself: This beta chain turned up in a library designed for alpha chains; as an off-target read, its abundance says little. The genes are TRBV7-9 and TRBJ2-1; TRBD1 matches at 7 bases. This CDR3 spans 16 amino acids. Trimming removed 5 bases from V and 6 bases from J; junction bases left unmatched: 13. Per germline, CDR1 SEHNR and CDR2 FQNEAQ (reference sequence). CDR3 residues: CASSPKPDRARNEQFF. CDR3 DNA sequence: TGTGCCAGCAGCCCCAAACCCGACAGGGCTCGCAATGAGCAGTTCTTC.

As regards this clonotype: This beta chain is an unintended read in a library built for alpha chains; its size means little. The V and J genes are TRBV5-1 and TRBJ2-1, with D unresolved. The CDR3 loop spans 12 amino acids. Germline V gives CDR1 SGHRS, CDR2 YFSETQ. Trimming took off 0 bases at V and 6 bases at J, with 4 bases between the two ends. The CDR3 nucleotides read TGCGCCAGCAGCTTGGCCCGCAATGAGCAGTTCTTC. It encodes CASSLARNEQFF.

In its sample, this clonotype was seen a few times. Found in a library prepared for alpha chains, this beta chain is an off-target read, and its abundance has little meaning. V is TRBV7-2 and J is TRBJ2-1, with 7 positions matching TRBD2. After removal of 1 base from V and 7 bases from J, the junction contained 7 bases not matched to a gene. The CDR3 loop spans 15 amino acids. CDR1 is SGHTA, CDR2 FQGNSA, per germline. CDR3 residues: CASSLVGGGPNEQFF. The CDR3 bases are TGTGCCAGCAGCTTAGTTGGGGGAGGGCCGAATGAGCAGTTCTTC.

Notes on this clonotype: Because the library targeted alpha chains, this beta chain is an off-target read whose size means little. The chain couples TRBV28 to TRBJ2-2; no firm D call. This CDR3 comprises 15 residues. Germline CDR1 MDHEN, CDR2 SYDVKM. V lost 3 bases and J lost 2, with 10 bases in between. The CDR3 spells CASSLPQTNTGELFF. The CDR3 DNA reads TGTGCCAGCAGTTTGCCCCAGACCAACACCGGGGAGCTGTTTTTT.

This clonotype was found once. One end of the junction fails to match germline, which may point to a read error. The library was built for alpha chains, so this beta chain is an off-target read and its size means little. The V call is TRBV3-1, the J call TRBJ2-7; 8 bases map to TRBD2. Germline V CDR1 and CDR2: LGHDT, YNNKEL (reference sequence). The CDR3 totals 14 residues. CDR3 sequence: CASSQAGGAGLPIF. CDR3 DNA: TGTGCCAGCAGCCAAGCGGGGGGGGCTGGACTTCCTATCTTC.

Points on this clonotype: This beta chain lies outside the target of a library built for alpha chains; its clone size means little. This CDR3 reads CSARAGSGTGEQTQYF. CDR3 DNA: TGCAGTGCTAGAGCCGGCTCCGGGACAGGGGAACAGACCCAGTACTTC. V and J are TRBV20-1 and TRBJ2-5; 10 bases agree with TRBD1. CDR3 size: 16 residues. Germline V gene sequence: CDR1 DFQATT, CDR2 SNEGSKA (reference sequence). After removal of 1 base from V and 6 bases from J, the junction contained 11 bases not matched to a gene.

This clonotype was seen a handful of times. This beta chain slipped into a library made for alpha chains as a stray read, so its size is not meaningful. V and J are TRBV30 and TRBJ2-2, with D possibly matching TRBD2 (5 bases). Trimming removed 7 bases at V and 1 base at J, with 13 bases between. The CDR3 is 14 amino acids. Germline CDR1 and CDR2: GTSNPN and SVGIG (reference sequence). The CDR3 nucleotides are TGTGCCTCCCAAGCAGGAGGGAACACCGGGGAGCTGTTTTTT. Protein sequence: CASQAGGNTGELFF.

This clonotype appeared once. This beta chain represents an off-target read in a library built for alpha chains; its size is of limited meaning. This chain uses TRBV7-8 with TRBJ2-7, with D unclear. This CDR3 has 11 residues. Germline V gene lookup returns CDR1 SGHVS and CDR2 FQNEAQ. Trimming removed 10 bases at V and 5 bases at J, with 12 bases between. CDR3 in amino acids: CATRKDHEQYF. As DNA, the CDR3 is TGTGCCACCCGGAAGGACCACGAGCAGTACTTC. The full variable domain, its missing parts supplied by reference TRBV7-8 and TRBJ2-7, is GAGVSQSPRYKVAKRGQDVALRCDPISGHVSLFWYQQALGQGPEFLTYFQNEAQLDKSGLPSDRFFAERPEGSVSTLKIQRTQQEDSAVYLCATRKDHEQYFGPGTRLTVT.

This clonotype was counted a few times. This beta chain is off target for a library built for alpha chains, so its abundance means little. V gene TRBV6-2 or TRBV6-3 combines with J gene TRBJ2-3, with D possibly TRBD1 on 5 matching bases. The CDR3 is 16 residues long. Trimming took 6 bases from V and 4 from J, leaving 20 bases between them. Per the germline V gene, CDR1 is MNHEY and CDR2 is SVGEGT. CDR3 protein: CASSFLSAGQADTQYF. The CDR3 DNA is TGTGCCAGCAGCTTCCTCTCCGCAGGGCAAGCAGATACGCAGTATTTT.

Notes on this clonotype: Because this beta chain is a stray read in a library intended to capture alpha chains, its abundance should not be given much weight. The V gene is TRBV4-1, the J gene TRBJ2-3; D unclear. Germline loops: CDR1 MGHRA, CDR2 YSYEKL. The CDR3 consists of 14 residues. V lost 5 bases, J lost 8 bases, and 17 bases lay in between. The CDR3 loop is CASSYDRTSATQYF. CDR3 nucleotide sequence: TGCGCCAGCAGCTACGACCGGACGTCAGCTACGCAGTATTTT.

This clonotype appeared a few times. One end of the junction is discordant with germline, which a read error may explain. This beta chain appears as a stray read in a library generated for alpha chains; its size is not informative. This chain connects TRBV12-3 or TRBV12-4 to TRBJ2-7, with TRBD2 matching over 9 bases. There are 14 residues in the CDR3. The CDR3 DNA is TGTGCCAGCAGCTTAGCGGGAGCGGGTTACGAGCAGTACTTC. Its translation is CASSLAGAGYEQYF.

Of note for this clonotype: The library was designed around alpha chains, so this beta chain is a stray read whose abundance carries little weight. This rearrangement joins TRBV10-3 to TRBJ2-1, with 15 bases matching TRBD2. Trimming removed 7 bases from V and 6 bases from J; junction bases left unmatched: 7. The CDR3 contains 16 residues. Per the germline V gene, CDR1 is ENHRY and CDR2 is SYGVKD. The CDR3 coding sequence is TGTGCCATCAACAACGGACTAGCGGGAGGGCCCAATGAGCAGTTCTTC. Translation: CAINNGLAGGPNEQFF.

Turning to this clonotype: The size of this beta chain means little, since it is a stray read in a library made for alpha chains. CDR3 sequence (DNA): TGCGCCAGCAGCTCCGGGACTAGCTCCGTTGCCGAGCAGTACTTC. Amino acid sequence: CASSSGTSSVAEQYF. The V gene is TRBV5-1, the J gene TRBJ2-7; 9 bases map to TRBD2. The ends lost 3 bases at V and 6 bases at J; junction bases unmatched: 10. The CDR3 length is 15 residues. Germline V gene sequence: CDR1 SGHRS, CDR2 YFSETQ.

As concerns this clonotype: With the library built for alpha chains, this beta chain is off target and its frequency is not meaningful. This chain joins TRBV12-3 or TRBV12-4 and TRBJ2-2; D possibly corresponds to TRBD2 (5 bases). Trimming pared 4 bases from V and 9 bases from J, leaving 18 bases between. The CDR3 loop spans 15 amino acids. CDR3 coding DNA: TGTGCCAGCAGTTCCCTTCGTCTAGAGGGCCGGGAGCTGTTTTTT. Its translation is CASSSLRLEGRELFF.

With respect to this clonotype: This beta chain is an off-target read within a library intended for alpha chains, so its frequency means little. CDR3 bases: TGCAGTGCTACTAGCGGGTCCTACAATGAGCAGTTCTTC. As protein: CSATSGSYNEQFF. V usage is TRBV20-1 and J usage is TRBJ2-1, with TRBD2 matching over 8 bases. CDR3 length: 13 amino acids. The germline CDR1 and CDR2 sequences are DFQATT and SNEGSKA (reference sequence). Unmatched junction bases numbered 0, after V lost 4 bases and J lost 1 base.

Notes on this clonotype: A library made for alpha chains picked up this beta chain off target, so its size means little. This sequence joins TRBV6-5 and TRBJ2-3; 11 nucleotides line up with TRBD1. The CDR3 is 17 residues long. The V gene end was trimmed by 6 bases and the J gene end by 2 bases; junction bases not matched to a gene: 10. Germline CDR1 MNHEY, CDR2 SVGAGI. DNA of the CDR3: TGTGCCAGCAGCTACGGGAGGGGACAGGGGGACACAGATACGCAGTATTTT. Its protein product is CASSYGRGQGDTDTQYF.

About this clonotype itself: This beta chain is an off-target read within a library intended for alpha chains, so its frequency means little. The chain employs TRBV7-9 and TRBJ2-7; TRBD1 matches at 8 bases. Per the germline V gene, CDR1 is SEHNR and CDR2 is FQNEAQ (reference sequence). Losses at the gene ends were 1 base for V and 2 bases for J; bases not matched to a gene: 13. There are 18 residues in the CDR3. CDR3 coding DNA: TGTGCCAGCAGCTTAGGGTTTTATGTACAACAGGGGGCCTACGAGCAGTACTTC. Encoded protein: CASSLGFYVQQGAYEQYF.

This clonotype was detected a few times. This beta chain came through as a stray read in a library set up for alpha chains, and its size says little. This chain joins TRBV30 and TRBJ2-5, with 7 nucleotides matching TRBD1. Trimming took 0 bases from V and 7 from J; bases not matched to a gene: 2. This CDR3 region has 12 residues. Germline values: CDR1 GTSNPN, CDR2 SVGIG (reference sequence). CDR3 bases: TGTGCCTGGAGTGTTGACAGGGTGACCCAGTACTTC. This gives the protein CAWSVDRVTQYF.

This clonotype was seen a single time. This beta chain is an unintended read in a library built for alpha chains; its size means little. The rearrangement links TRBV30 to TRBJ1-2; 9 bases match TRBD1. Germline CDR1 GTSNPN, CDR2 SVGIG (reference sequence). CDR3 length: 14 residues. Trimming cost V 3 bases and J 7 bases; bases outside gene matches: 9. CDR3 in amino acids: CAWSPTGQGRGYTF. The CDR3 coding sequence is TGTGCCTGGAGCCCGACGGGACAGGGACGTGGCTACACCTTC.

Remarks on this clonotype: Found in a library prepared for alpha chains, this beta chain is an off-target read, and its abundance has little meaning. This chain connects TRBV6-4 to TRBJ2-4, with 8 bases matching TRBD1. J gave up 0 bases and V 2 bases, and 9 bases lay outside the gene matches. Germline CDR1 and CDR2: MRHNA and SNTAGT. The CDR3 covers 18 residues. CDR3 coding DNA: TGTGCCAGCAGTGACGACAGGGGCTCGTTATTAGCCAAAAACATTCAGTACTTC. As protein: CASSDDRGSLLAKNIQYF.

Points on this clonotype: The size of this beta chain means little, since it is a stray read in a library made for alpha chains. J is TRBJ2-2 and V is TRBV12-3 or TRBV12-4; D is possibly TRBD1 (6 bases). Trimming took off 7 bases at V and 1 base at J, with 10 bases between the two ends. The CDR3 covers 14 residues. CDR3 in amino acids: CASNPTGNTGELFF. The CDR3 DNA follows: TGTGCCAGCAACCCGACAGGGAACACCGGGGAGCTGTTTTTT.

Concerning this clonotype itself: The library was prepared for alpha chains; this beta chain is a stray read, so its frequency means little. This sequence joins TRBV28 and TRBJ2-7, with TRBD1 matching 10 bases. The J segment lost 4 bases and the V segment lost 6 bases, leaving 3 bases of the junction unmatched. CDR1 MDHEN and CDR2 SYDVKM come from the germline V gene. The CDR3 consists of 13 residues. CDR3 coding DNA: TGTGCCAGCAGGACAGGGGGCAGGTACGAGCAGTACTTC. This encodes CASRTGGRYEQYF.

About this clonotype: Little can be read into the size of this beta chain, an off-target read in a library designed for alpha chains. The J gene is TRBJ2-7, the V gene TRBV28; a weak D match, TRBD1 (5 bases). The V end was cut by 3 bases, the J end by 5 bases, with 11 bases between. This CDR3 has 13 residues. Germline V lookup: CDR1 MDHEN, CDR2 SYDVKM. The CDR3 DNA follows: TGTGCCAGCAGTTTGGGGCAAGGTCACGAGCAGTACTTC. It encodes CASSLGQGHEQYF.

Note on this clonotype: Within a library made for alpha chains, this beta chain is off target, and its count is uninformative. V usage is TRBV29-1 and J usage is TRBJ2-7; D is unresolved. V was cut by 4 bases and J by 4 bases, with 11 bases left in between. Per germline, CDR1 SQVTM and CDR2 ANQGSEA. The CDR3 contains 12 residues. The CDR3 sequence is CSVADNNYEQYF. CDR3 in DNA: TGCAGCGTTGCTGACAACAATTACGAGCAGTACTTC.